This T cell receptor (beta chain) was documented in a study of blood T cell repertoires in COVID-19. On the study more broadly: The samples span acute and convalescent COVID-19 from the United States, Italy and Spain. PBMCs, B-cell-depleted T cells, or T cells provided the cDNA or gDNA that made up the material.

Repertoires were generated with immunoSEQ multiplex PCR, while TCRdb's copy carries only in-frame clones and drops some. The sample records about 210,000 clones, about 86% being singletons. This sequence originates from a man aged 18 to 29 with active or convalescent COVID-19. Sequenced: peripheral blood.

CDR3 sequence: CASSVYLGQGANTGELFF. The CDR3 DNA reads TGTGCCAGCAGCGTTTATCTGGGACAGGGCGCGAACACCGGGGAGCTGTTTTTT. The V and J genes are TRBV9 and TRBJ2-2; 9 bases are shared with TRBD1. This CDR3 is 18 amino acids long. V lost 2 bases and J lost 0; bases outside the gene matches: 8. Looked up from germline, CDR1 is SGDLS and CDR2 is YYNGEE.